The 22 T cell receptor beta chains reported below all come from one sample, sequenced in a study of cytomegalovirus exposure and HLA in healthy donors. Vbeta (60) and Jbeta (13) primers were used in the PCR. Clones were sequenced by immunoSEQ multiplex PCR, and TCRdb holds only the in-frame ones, with some missing. The profile shows around 100,000 clones, roughly 71% of them singletons. Material: PBMCs. These receptors were taken from a man aged 35-49 years in good health and CMV-seropositive.

The chain combines TRBV29-1 with TRBJ1-1, with TRBD1 matching 7 bases. This CDR3 is 12 amino acids long. Per the germline V gene, CDR1 is SQVTM and CDR2 is ANQGSEA. V shed 6 bases, J shed 6 bases, and the junction held 7 bases outside the gene matches. The CDR3 sequence: CSVPGGVSEAFF. Here the CDR3 DNA reads TGCAGCGTCCCAGGGGGAGTATCTGAAGCTTTCTTT.

The gene calls are TRBV5-4 and TRBJ2-3; D uncertain. The germline CDR1 and CDR2 sequences are SGHNT and YYREEE (reference sequence). V was shortened by 4 bases and J by 2 bases, with 8 bases between the two germline ends. The CDR3 has 13 amino acids. CDR3: CASSRDTTDTQYF. CDR3 in DNA: TGTGCCAGCAGCCGAGACACCACAGATACGCAGTATTTT.

The V and J genes are TRBV4-2 and TRBJ1-2; unclear D gene. In germline, CDR1 is LGHNA, CDR2 YNFKEQ. CDR3 size: 15 residues. V was cut by 1 base and J by 3 bases, with 12 bases left in between. CDR3 amino acids: CASSQGPVFDYGYTF. In nucleotides, the CDR3 is TGTGCCAGCAGCCAAGGCCCGGTTTTCGACTATGGCTACACCTTC.

This sequence joins TRBV27 and TRBJ2-7; 7 bases align to TRBD1. The junction had 6 bases not matched to a gene; V was cut back by 6 bases and J by 1 base. The CDR3 is 14 amino acids. Germline V gene lookup returns CDR1 MNHEY and CDR2 SMNVEV (reference sequence). Here the CDR3 reads CASSLTGNSYEQYV. The CDR3 region has the DNA TGTGCCAGCAGCCTGACAGGGAATTCCTACGAGCAGTACGTC.

The chain carries TRBV27 and TRBJ2-7; TRBD1 agrees at 9 bases. Germline-derived CDR1 and CDR2 are MNHEY and SMNVEV (reference sequence). This CDR3 is built from 14 residues. J lost 2 bases, V lost 6 bases, and 5 bases had no gene match. This CDR3 is CASRPGQGAYEQYV. The CDR3 region has the DNA TGTGCCAGCAGGCCGGGACAGGGTGCCTACGAGCAGTACGTC.

The V and J genes are TRBV5-1 and TRBJ2-5; 10 bases align to TRBD2. The CDR3 covers 15 residues. Germline V gene lookup returns CDR1 SGHRS and CDR2 YFSETQ. The V gene end was trimmed by 0 bases and the J gene end by 4 bases; junction bases not matched to a gene: 3. The CDR3: CASSLAVAGGETQYF. DNA of the CDR3: TGCGCCAGCAGCTTGGCGGTAGCGGGAGGAGAGACCCAGTACTTC.

This chain uses TRBV10-3 with TRBJ2-7, with D uncertain. Per the germline V gene, CDR1 is ENHRY and CDR2 is SYGVKD. The CDR3 length is 12 residues. Between the trimmed V and J ends, which lost 3 bases and 6 bases, there was a span of 9 bases. The CDR3 DNA follows: TGTGCCATCAGTGAATCGGGTTTCGAGCAGTACGTC. Translated, it gives CAISESGFEQYV.

This chain connects TRBV5-1 to TRBJ2-7; maybe TRBD2 (5 bases). Trimming stripped 0 bases from V and 7 bases from J, with 14 bases between. Germline lookup yields CDR1 SGHRS and CDR2 YFSETQ. The CDR3 contains 14 residues. CDR3 nucleotides: TGCGCCAGCAGCTTGGGTTCTGCCCCGGGGGAGCAGTACGTC. Its protein product is CASSLGSAPGEQYV.

This clone was found once. The genes are TRBV2 and TRBJ1-2; 8 bases are shared with TRBD1. The V and J ends lost 6 bases and 4 bases, in that order; junction bases with no gene match: 10. Germline assignment: CDR1 SNHLY and CDR2 FYNNEI. CDR3 length equals 15 residues. As DNA, the CDR3 is TGTGCCAGCAGGGGACAGGAGAAGCATGGCTATGGCTACACCTTC. It codes for CASRGQEKHGYGYTF.

This clone was seen a handful of times. The gene calls are TRBV14 and TRBJ1-2, with D uncertain. Trimming took off 1 base at V and 5 bases at J, with 17 bases between the two ends. The germline V gene has CDR1 SGHDN and CDR2 FVKESK. The CDR3 contains 16 residues. The CDR3 bases are TGTGCCAGCAGCCAAGTTGCGACGGGAGAGCCTTATGGCTACACCTTC. This encodes CASSQVATGEPYGYTF.

The V and J genes are TRBV9 and TRBJ2-5, with 9 bases lining up with TRBD2. Germline CDR1 is SGDLS and CDR2 is YYNGEE. The CDR3 is 19 amino acids. Unmatched junction bases numbered 12, after V lost 0 bases and J lost 0 bases. The DNA for the CDR3 is TGTGCCAGCAGCGTAGGGAGTAGCGGGAGAGGGGGATACCAAGAGACCCAGTACTTC. It yields the protein CASSVGSSGRGGYQETQYF.

This chain links TRBV28 with TRBJ1-2, with no clear D. Looked up from germline, CDR1 is MDHEN and CDR2 is SYDVKM. Deletions cut 5 bases from V and 4 bases from J, with 17 bases between. CDR3 length equals 15 residues. DNA of the CDR3: TGTGCCAGCAGTCCATCGACTACCGGAGGCTATGGCTACACCTTC. It specifies CASSPSTTGGYGYTF.

This clone has just one count. The V gene is TRBV7-2, the J gene TRBJ2-7; D unresolved. Germline loops: CDR1 SGHTA, CDR2 FQGNSA. The CDR3 is 13 amino acids. V was pared by 1 base and J by 5 bases, with 9 bases between. In DNA, the CDR3 is TGTGCCAGCAGCTTAGGACTCTTTGACGAGCAGTACTTC. Translated: CASSLGLFDEQYF. The variable domain in full, completed from reference TRBV7-2 and TRBJ2-7, reads GAGVSQSPSNKVTEKGKDVELRCDPISGHTALYWYRQSLGQGLEFLIYFQGNSAPDKSGLPSDRFSAERTGGSVSTLTIQRTQQEDSAVYLCASSLGLFDEQYFGPGTRLTVT.

The chain joins TRBV5-4 to TRBJ2-1; D is perhaps TRBD2 (5 bases). The CDR3 contains 16 residues. V gave up 0 bases and J gave up 4 bases, with 14 bases separating them. In germline, CDR1 is SGHNT, CDR2 YYREEE (reference sequence). CDR3 nucleotides: TGTGCCAGCAGCTTGGCCCCGGGATGGATTTACAATGAGCAGTTCTTC. It specifies CASSLAPGWIYNEQFF.

This chain joins TRBV7-9 and TRBJ2-1; D may be TRBD2 (6 bases). Germline V gene data show CDR1 as SEHNR and CDR2 as FQNEAQ (reference sequence). V was cut by 5 bases and J by 6 bases, with 11 bases left in between. The CDR3 runs 13 residues. The CDR3 nucleotides are TGTGCCAGCAGCCCGGAGGGACGCAATGAGCAGTTCTTC. It encodes CASSPEGRNEQFF.

The V gene is TRBV18, the J gene TRBJ1-2; 9 nucleotides agree with TRBD1. V lost 3 bases, J lost 13 bases, and 9 bases stayed unmatched. CDR1 is KGHSH, CDR2 LQKENI, per germline. This CDR3 region has 13 residues. As DNA, the CDR3 is TGTGCCAGCTCACCCGGGACAGGGTCATCTTTCACCTTC. This gives the protein CASSPGTGSSFTF. Complete variable domain (other parts from reference TRBV18 and TRBJ1-2): NAGVMQNPRHLVRRRGQEARLRCSPMKGHSHVYWYRQLPEEGLKFMVYLQKENIIDESGMPKERFSAEFPKEGPSILRIQQVVRGDSAAYFCASSPGTGSSFTFGSGTRLTVV.

The CDR3 nucleotides are TGTGCCAGCTCACCCCCCGGCGGGAGGAACACCGGGGAGCTGTTTTTT. Translated, it gives CASSPPGGRNTGELFF. The chain couples TRBV18 to TRBJ2-2, with 7 bases that match TRBD2. CDR3 length: 16 residues. The germline gives CDR1 KGHSH, CDR2 LQKENI. Trimming at V came to 3 bases and at J to 1 base, leaving 5 bases not matched to a gene.

The sample holds one count of this clone. The V and J genes are TRBV19 and TRBJ1-5; D gene uncertain. Trimming stripped 5 bases from V and 4 bases from J, with 18 bases between. The CDR3 has 16 residues. CDR1 is LNHDA and CDR2 is SQIVND in the germline V gene (reference sequence). The CDR3 DNA reads TGTGCCAGTAGTCCCCTGAGGTTAAAAAAGAATCAGCCCCAGCATTTT. Its translation is CASSPLRLKKNQPQHF.

This clone came up many times. V usage is TRBV5-4 and J usage is TRBJ1-1; no firm D call. The length of the CDR3 is 13 residues. Trimming stripped 3 bases from V and 0 bases from J, with 6 bases between. Germline V CDR1 and CDR2: SGHNT, YYREEE (reference sequence). DNA for the CDR3: TGTGCCAGCAGCTCCGTAGTGAACACTGAAGCTTTCTTT. It yields the protein CASSSVVNTEAFF.

The chain recombines TRBV4-3 with TRBJ1-3, with 8 positions matching TRBD1. Germline V gene lookup returns CDR1 LGHNA and CDR2 YSLEER. The CDR3 loop spans 16 amino acids. The V and J ends lost 4 bases and 3 bases, in that order; junction bases with no gene match: 8. The CDR3 loop is CASSRGQGEGGNTIYF. CDR3 coding DNA: TGCGCCAGCAGCCGTGGACAGGGCGAGGGTGGAAACACCATATATTTT.

CDR3 in amino acids: CASSQSPSGSINEQYF. The DNA for the CDR3 is TGCGCCAGCAGTCAATCGCCTAGCGGGAGTATCAACGAGCAGTACTTC. The chain couples TRBV23-1 to TRBJ2-7; 10 nucleotides align to TRBD2. TRBV23-1 is known as an ORF, though its function is uncertain. The CDR3 is 16 residues long. V lost 0 bases to trimming and J lost 5 bases; unmatched junction nucleotides: 7.

This clone appeared a single time. The J gene is TRBJ1-4, the V gene TRBV9, with D possibly matching TRBD1 (6 bases). From germline, CDR1 is SGDLS and CDR2 YYNGEE. V lost 2 bases and J lost 0, with 8 bases in between. This CDR3 comprises 15 residues. This chain's CDR3 is CASSVQGTTNEKLFF. The CDR3 DNA reads as TGTGCCAGCAGCGTCCAGGGGACAACTAATGAAAAACTGTTTTTT.